The entry below gives a single T cell receptor beta chain sequence along with its context. The antigen is undetermined. The sample contains more than one DNA sequence encoding this CDR3. Clones were sequenced by immunoSEQ multiplex PCR, and TCRdb holds only the in-frame ones, with some missing. This table has 90,000 to 150,000 clones, roughly 90% appearing once. The data originate from a study of T cell responses to AZD1222 COVID-19 vaccine. CDR1 SGHRS and CDR2 YFSETQ come from the germline V gene. The trim removed 4 bases at V and 5 bases at J, leaving 5 bases unmatched. The CDR3 contains 14 residues. Points from the study as a whole: Only after the peak T cell response were repertoires sampled. Close to half of spike-specific TCRs reportedly recognize unmutated variant regions.

This specimen consisted of peripheral blood, obtained on day 0 of AZD1222 vaccination. The rearrangement links TRBV5-1 to TRBJ1-1, with 10 positions matching TRBD1. This sequence was found in an adult in good health. This CDR3 is CASSRQGAGTEAFF. The CDR3 bases are TGCGCCAGCAGCCGACAGGGGGCTGGAACTGAAGCTTTCTTT. Filled out from reference TRBV5-1 and TRBJ1-1, the complete variable domain reads KAGVTQTPRYLIKTRGQQVTLSCSPISGHRSVSWYQQTPGQGLQFLFEYFSETQRNKGNFPGRFSGRQFSNSRSEMNVSTLELGDSALYLCASSRQGAGTEAFFGQGTRLTVV.